This is a list of T cell receptor beta chains from one sample in a study of blood T cells in healthy people across ages. Each CDR3 protein gets one entry after TCRdb re-called the 5' RACE reads with MiXCR. The table has around 1,800,000 distinct CDR3 sequences, 30% to 40% seen once; the top ten hold around 23%. Material: blood. The receptor source for this set is a human donor in good health. The CDR3 runs from the conserved cysteine through the conserved F or W. D genes are given only for firm matches. Clone size appears in some rows only: once, few, many, or a class for an expanded clone.

size,J,D,V,CDR3,DNA
few,TRBJ2-1,TRBD1,TRBV2,CASTGTANNEQFF,TGTGCCAGCACCGGGACAGCTAACAATGAGCAGTTCTTC
-,TRBJ2-5,TRBD2,TRBV7-2,CASSLTGRLAGTQYF,TGTGCCAGCAGCCTCACTGGTCGACTAGCGGGGACCCAGTACTTC
-,TRBJ1-4,TRBD1,TRBV5-1,CASSLEGGAREKLFF,TGCGCCAGCAGCTTGGAAGGGGGCGCTAGGGAAAAACTGTTTTTT
-,TRBJ2-1,-,TRBV6-2/TRBV6-3,CASRRERNEQFF,TGTGCCAGCAGACGGGAAAGGAATGAGCAGTTCTTC
many,TRBJ2-7,TRBD1,TRBV7-2,CASSLGQGVYEQYF,TGTGCCAGCAGCTTGGGACAGGGGGTCTACGAGCAGTACTTC
-,TRBJ2-1,TRBD2,TRBV28,CASSAREGTIDNEQFF,TGTGCCAGCAGTGCCCGGGAGGGAACGATCGACAATGAGCAGTTCTTC
few,TRBJ1-2,TRBD1,TRBV12-3/TRBV12-4,CASTSTGYYGYTF,TGTGCCAGCACCTCGACAGGGTACTATGGCTACACCTTC
-,TRBJ2-1,TRBD2,TRBV4-3,CASSPRRLAGYNEQFF,TGCGCCAGCAGCCCAAGAAGGCTAGCGGGCTACAATGAGCAGTTCTTC
-,TRBJ2-6,-,TRBV7-9,CAGHRETGANVLTF,TGTGCCGGACACAGGGAGACTGGGGCCAACGTCCTGACTTTC
-,TRBJ1-1,-,TRBV6-5,CASSPRSRQSEAFF,TGTGCCAGCAGTCCCAGGTCGAGACAATCTGAAGCTTTCTTT
few,TRBJ2-1,TRBD2,TRBV4-2,CASSKGLAGGVTYNEQFF,TGTGCCAGCAGCAAGGGACTAGCGGGGGGGGTAACCTACAATGAGCAGTTCTTC
-,TRBJ1-4,TRBD1,TRBV20-1,CSARSRTGVGGKLFF,TGCAGTGCTAGATCCCGGACAGGGGTAGGGGGAAAACTGTTTTTT
-,TRBJ2-7,TRBD2,TRBV6-2/TRBV6-3,CASSKRGGIYEQYF,TGTGCCAGCAGTAAGCGGGGAGGTATCTACGAGCAGTACTTC
-,TRBJ2-5,-,TRBV7-9,CASSWSGLETQYF,TGTGCCAGCAGCTGGTCAGGGCTAGAGACCCAGTACTTC
few,TRBJ2-3,TRBD2,TRBV29-1,CSVPGTSGGVADTQYF,TGCAGCGTCCCCGGGACTAGCGGGGGGGTGGCAGATACGCAGTATTTT
-,TRBJ2-7,TRBD1,TRBV20-1,CSAGRGTGAYEQYF,TGCAGTGCTGGCCGAGGGACAGGGGCCTACGAGCAGTACTTC
-,TRBJ1-5,-,TRBV11-2,CASSLEGEQPQHF,TGTGCCAGCAGCTTAGAAGGGGAACAGCCCCAGCATTTT
-,TRBJ1-2,TRBD1,TRBV15,CATSRHDRVGGYTF,TGTGCCACCAGCAGACACGACAGGGTAGGGGGCTACACCTTC
few,TRBJ2-1,-,TRBV7-3,CASSSQGGPGNEQFF,TGTGCCAGCAGCTCCCAGGGGGGCCCGGGCAATGAGCAGTTCTTC
few,TRBJ2-2,TRBD1,TRBV7-9,CASSHDRGTNTGELFF,TGTGCCAGCAGCCACGACAGGGGGACCAACACCGGGGAGCTGTTTTTT
-,TRBJ2-7,TRBD1,TRBV27,CASSWSGTGTYEQYF,TGTGCCAGCAGTTGGTCCGGGACAGGGACCTACGAGCAGTACTTC
-,TRBJ2-5,-,TRBV29-1,CSVGDTGGGETQYF,TGCAGCGTTGGAGATACTGGGGGAGGCGAGACCCAGTACTTC
few,TRBJ1-6,-,TRBV20-1,CSARDQGSNSPLHF,TGCAGTGCTAGAGATCAAGGATCAAATTCACCCCTCCACTTT
-,TRBJ1-1,-,TRBV2,CASTVRDRNTEAFF,TGTGCCAGCACAGTTCGTGACAGGAACACTGAAGCTTTCTTT
many,TRBJ2-7,-,TRBV7-8,CASSPSPRIYEQYF,TGTGCCAGCAGCCCCTCCCCGAGGATCTACGAGCAGTACTTC
-,TRBJ1-2,-,TRBV12-3/TRBV12-4,CASSGKGFGYGYTF,TGTGCCAGCAGCGGCAAGGGGTTCGGCTATGGCTACACCTTC
-,TRBJ2-1,TRBD1,TRBV10-3,CAIMTEDRGLRNEQFF,TGTGCCATCATGACAGAGGACAGGGGGCTTCGGAATGAGCAGTTCTTC
-,TRBJ2-7,TRBD2,TRBV12-3/TRBV12-4,CASSLVAGARNEQYF,TGTGCCAGCAGTTTAGTAGCGGGGGCCAGGAACGAGCAGTACTTC